The 11 T cell receptor beta chains in this list originate from one sample, sequenced in a study of tumor-infiltrating lymphocytes in localized non-small cell lung cancer. Clones were sequenced by immunoSEQ multiplex PCR, and TCRdb holds only the in-frame ones, with some missing. The table shows 15,000 or so clones, with roughly 76% occurring only once. Source material: lung tumor tissue. Receptors were obtained from a human donor with non-small cell lung cancer.

The chain combines TRBV30 with TRBJ1-2; D unclear. Per the germline V gene, CDR1 is GTSNPN and CDR2 is SVGIG (reference sequence). CDR3 length: 14 amino acids. The V end lost 0 bases, the J end lost 6 bases, and 14 bases lay between the germline ends. The CDR3 sequence is CAWSVSGITDGYTF. The CDR3 DNA reads as TGTGCCTGGAGTGTGTCGGGGATCACGGATGGCTACACCTTC. The full variable domain, completed using reference TRBV30 and TRBJ1-2, is SQTIHQWPATLVQPVGSPLSLECTVEGTSNPNLYWYRQAAGRGLQLLFYSVGIGQISSEVPQNLSASRPQDRQFILSSKKLLLSDSGFYLCAWSVSGITDGYTFGSGTRLTVV.

The chain links TRBV19 to TRBJ1-1; perhaps TRBD1 as D (6 bases). V gave up 5 bases and J gave up 7 bases, with 14 bases separating them. This CDR3 region has 13 residues. CDR1 is LNHDA and CDR2 is SQIVND in the germline V gene (reference sequence). CDR3 nucleotides: TGTGCCAGTAGTCTCACAGGGTTGAGTGAAGCTTTCTTT. This translates into CASSLTGLSEAFF.

This sequence joins TRBV29-1 and TRBJ2-5; a possible D gene is TRBD1 (5 bases). TRBJ2-7 matches the DNA end more closely, so the J call is doubtful. Per the germline V gene, CDR1 is SQVTM and CDR2 is ANQGSEA. This CDR3 region has 12 residues. The CDR3 DNA reads TGCAGCGTTGTCGCAGGGACCTACGAGCAGTACTTC. Translating gives CSVVAGTYEQYF.

The V call is TRBV18, the J call TRBJ2-2; perhaps TRBD2 as D (6 bases). V lost 6 bases, J lost 3 bases, and 17 bases lay in between. The V gene's germline CDR1 is KGHSH and CDR2 LQKENI. The CDR3 covers 16 residues. The DNA of the CDR3 is TGTGCCAGCTCCCCTGACGGGACTCTTTACACCGGGGAGCTGTTTTTT. Translating gives CASSPDGTLYTGELFF.

This sequence joins TRBV4-3 and TRBJ1-3; weak D call: TRBD1 (5 bases). Germline assignment: CDR1 LGHNA and CDR2 YSLEER. Trimming left V 0 bases short and J 3 bases short, with 6 bases between. CDR3 size: 14 residues. CDR3 nucleotide sequence: TGCGCCAGCAGCCAAGACAGGGTTGGAAACACCATATATTTT. Protein product: CASSQDRVGNTIYF.

The count of this clone is one. The chain employs TRBV20-1 and TRBJ2-5; TRBD1 or TRBD2 may be the D gene (6 bases each). Trimming stripped 3 bases from V and 8 bases from J, with 10 bases between. Germline CDR1 and CDR2: DFQATT and SNEGSKA (reference sequence). The CDR3 has 11 amino acids. This CDR3 reads CSASFGGTQYF. The CDR3 region has the DNA TGCAGTGCTAGTTTCGGGGGCACCCAGTACTTC.

V usage is TRBV7-8 and J usage is TRBJ1-2; 10 bases are shared with TRBD1. This CDR3 region has 15 residues. Germline-derived CDR1 and CDR2 are SGHVS and FQNEAQ. Germline trimming cut 4 bases from V and 2 bases from J; bases unmatched to any gene: 4. The CDR3 coding sequence is TGTGCCAGCAGCTGGGGGGACAGGGGAAACTATGGCTACACCTTC. Translated: CASSWGDRGNYGYTF.

This clone was recorded only once. CDR3: CASSLDVGSGNTIYF. CDR3 in DNA: TGTGCCAGCAGCTTAGACGTAGGGTCCGGAAACACCATATATTTT. The genes are TRBV7-2 and TRBJ1-3; no definite D call. V lost 1 base and J lost 4, with 11 bases in between. CDR3 size: 15 residues. Germline CDR1 reads SGHTA; CDR2 reads FQGNSA. Full variable domain (outside the CDR3, taken from reference TRBV7-2 and TRBJ1-3): GAGVSQSPSNKVTEKGKDVELRCDPISGHTALYWYRQSLGQGLEFLIYFQGNSAPDKSGLPSDRFSAERTGGSVSTLTIQRTQQEDSAVYLCASSLDVGSGNTIYFGEGSWLTVV.

The V gene is TRBV11-3, the J gene TRBJ2-5; no reliable D call. V gave up 1 base and J gave up 2 bases, with 17 bases separating them. CDR3 length: 17 amino acids. Germline assignment: CDR1 SGHNT and CDR2 YENEEA. For the CDR3, the DNA is TGTGCCAGCAGCTTAGGGGGAACCACAATTTCTCAAGAGACCCAGTACTTC. It translates to CASSLGGTTISQETQYF.

The chain employs TRBV18 and TRBJ1-3; 7 bases align to TRBD1. The ends lost 3 bases at V and 4 bases at J; junction bases unmatched: 6. The germline V gene has CDR1 KGHSH and CDR2 LQKENI. The CDR3 spans 15 residues. CDR3: CASSPETGKGNTIYF. The CDR3 DNA sequence: TGTGCCAGCTCACCGGAGACAGGGAAAGGAAACACCATATATTTT.

The gene calls are TRBV19 and TRBJ2-3; tentative D call: TRBD2 (6 bases). Germline V lookup: CDR1 LNHDA, CDR2 SQIVND (reference sequence). V lost 7 bases and J lost 0, with 11 bases in between. CDR3 length: 14 residues. In DNA form, the CDR3 reads TGTGCCAGTAAGGAGGGGCGCAGCACAGATACGCAGTATTTT. This codes for CASKEGRSTDTQYF.